The text below deals with one TCR beta chain. Antigen unknown. The sample originates from a study of T cells in Graves' hyperthyroidism and ophthalmopathy. General study points: Using 13 V-J features, a model discriminated ophthalmopathy from stable hyperthyroidism. Most thyroid clonotypes expanded above 0.001 appeared in blood too.

Germline V gene data show CDR1 as LGHNA and CDR2 as YNFKEQ. With V trimmed by 9 bases and J by 6 bases, 8 bases remained unmatched. The CDR3 spans 13 residues. The investigators amplified TCR beta CDR3 regions from RNA transcripts. A set of HTBI primers served as the primers for a first-round RT-PCR of the TCR CDR3. TCRdb re-called the multiplex PCR reads with MiXCR, one entry per CDR3 protein. The repertoire consists of about 500,000 distinct CDR3 sequences, with 15% to 20% occurring once and the leading ten covering about 31%. This clonotype originated in a woman in her twenties or thirties with Graves' ophthalmopathy. This sequence joins TRBV4-2 and TRBJ1-2, with TRBD1 matching over 9 bases. The sequenced sample was blood. As DNA, the CDR3 is TGTGCCAGTCTTGGGGACAGGGTTAATGGCTACACCTTC. It encodes CASLGDRVNGYTF.